The present T cell receptor beta chain was sequenced within a study of blood T cell repertoires in COVID-19. Across the study: Samples of COVID-19 (acute and convalescent) were obtained from the United States, Italy and Spain. The analysed material was cDNA or gDNA that came from T cells, B-cell-depleted T cells, or PBMCs.

The method was immunoSEQ multiplex PCR; TCRdb's version includes in-frame clones alone and lacks a portion of them. The sample lists 95,000 to 150,000 clones, around 89% occurring once. The CDR3 length is 13 residues. Germline loops: CDR1 MNHEY, CDR2 SMNVEV (reference sequence). V trimming: 4 bases; J trimming: 7 bases; junction bases outside the gene matches: 5. V usage is TRBV27 and J usage is TRBJ2-5, with 8 bases identical to TRBD1. This receptor was identified in a human donor in a cohort sampled during active COVID-19. The sequenced material came from peripheral blood. The CDR3 region has the DNA TGTGCCAGCAGTTCGGACAGGGAAGGGACCCAGTACTTC. Protein: CASSSDREGTQYF.